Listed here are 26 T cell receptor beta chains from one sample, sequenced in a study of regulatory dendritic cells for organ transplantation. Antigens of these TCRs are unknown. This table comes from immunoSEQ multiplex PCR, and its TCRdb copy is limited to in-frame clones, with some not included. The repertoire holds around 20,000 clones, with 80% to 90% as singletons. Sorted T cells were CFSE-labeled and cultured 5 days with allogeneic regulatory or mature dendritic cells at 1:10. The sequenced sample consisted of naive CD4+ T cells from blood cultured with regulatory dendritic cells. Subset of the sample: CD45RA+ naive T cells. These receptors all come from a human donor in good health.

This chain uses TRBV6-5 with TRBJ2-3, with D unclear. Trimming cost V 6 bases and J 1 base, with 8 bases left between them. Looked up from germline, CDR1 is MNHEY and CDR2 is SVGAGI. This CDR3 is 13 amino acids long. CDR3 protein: CASRGPGTDTQYF. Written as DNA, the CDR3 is TGTGCCAGCAGAGGACCCGGCACAGATACGCAGTATTTT.

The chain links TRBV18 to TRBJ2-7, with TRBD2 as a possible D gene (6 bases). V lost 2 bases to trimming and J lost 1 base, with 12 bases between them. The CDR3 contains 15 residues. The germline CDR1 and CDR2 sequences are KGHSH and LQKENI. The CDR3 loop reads CASSPGSEGSYEQYF. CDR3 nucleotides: TGTGCCAGCTCACCAGGGTCGGAGGGATCCTACGAGCAGTACTTC.

CDR3 residues: CAISEPRAGNSYEQYF. The DNA for the CDR3 is TGTGCCATCAGTGAGCCCCGGGCAGGGAACTCCTACGAGCAGTACTTC. J is TRBJ2-7 and V is TRBV10-3, with D possibly TRBD1 on 5 matching bases. This CDR3 is built from 16 residues. Germline V CDR1 and CDR2: ENHRY, SYGVKD. Trimming shortened V by 2 bases and J by 0 bases, and 14 bases separated the two germline ends.

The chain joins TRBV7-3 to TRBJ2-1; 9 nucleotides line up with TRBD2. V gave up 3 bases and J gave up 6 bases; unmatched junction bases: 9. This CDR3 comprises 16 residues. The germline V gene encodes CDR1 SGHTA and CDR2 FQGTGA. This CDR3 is CASSFGASGAVNEQFF. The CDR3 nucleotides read TGTGCCAGCAGCTTCGGGGCTAGCGGGGCCGTCAATGAGCAGTTCTTC.

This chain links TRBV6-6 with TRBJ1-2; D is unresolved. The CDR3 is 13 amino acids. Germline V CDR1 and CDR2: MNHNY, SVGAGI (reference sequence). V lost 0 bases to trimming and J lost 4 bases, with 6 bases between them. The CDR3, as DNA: TGTGCCAGCAGTTACTCGGGCGTCTATGGCTACACCTTC. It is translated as CASSYSGVYGYTF.

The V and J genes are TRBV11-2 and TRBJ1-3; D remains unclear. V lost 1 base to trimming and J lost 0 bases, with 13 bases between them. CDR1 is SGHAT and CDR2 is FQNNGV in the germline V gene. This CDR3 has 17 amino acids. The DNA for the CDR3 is TGTGCCAGCAGCTTAGCAACTCTCAGCCTCTCTGGAAACACCATATATTTT. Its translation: CASSLATLSLSGNTIYF. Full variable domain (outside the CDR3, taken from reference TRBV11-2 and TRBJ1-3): EAGVAQSPRYKIIEKRQSVAFWCNPISGHATLYWYQQILGQGPKLLIQFQNNGVVDDSQLPKDRFSAERLKGVDSTLKIQPAKLEDSAVYLCASSLATLSLSGNTIYFGEGSWLTVV.

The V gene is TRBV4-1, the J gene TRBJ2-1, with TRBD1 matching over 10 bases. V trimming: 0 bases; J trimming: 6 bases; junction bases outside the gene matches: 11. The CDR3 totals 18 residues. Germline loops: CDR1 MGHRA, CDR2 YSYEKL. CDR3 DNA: TGCGCCAGCAGCCAAGATCCAATTGGGACAGGGGCTTTCAATGAGCAGTTCTTC. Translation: CASSQDPIGTGAFNEQFF.

CDR3 sequence reads: CASSLAGTARLSTDTQYF. The CDR3 coding sequence is TGTGCCAGCAGCTTAGCGGGGACAGCCCGGCTGTCCACAGATACGCAGTATTTT. This chain connects TRBV7-9 to TRBJ2-3; 7 bases are a match to TRBD1. Germline V gene data show CDR1 as SEHNR and CDR2 as FQNEAQ (reference sequence). J was trimmed by 2 bases and V by 0 bases; bases with no gene match: 11. The CDR3 has 18 residues.

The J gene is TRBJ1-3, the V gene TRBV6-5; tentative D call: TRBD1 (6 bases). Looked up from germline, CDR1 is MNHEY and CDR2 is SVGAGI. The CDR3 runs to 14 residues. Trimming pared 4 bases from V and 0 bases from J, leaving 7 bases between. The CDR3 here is CASSLGASGNTIYF. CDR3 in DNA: TGTGCCAGCAGTTTGGGGGCCTCTGGAAACACCATATATTTT.

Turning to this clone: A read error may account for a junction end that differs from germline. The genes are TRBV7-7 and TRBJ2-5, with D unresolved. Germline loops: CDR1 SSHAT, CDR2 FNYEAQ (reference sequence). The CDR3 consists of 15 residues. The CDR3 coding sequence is TGTGCTAGCAGCTTATCCGCCAGGTATCAAGAGACCCAGTACTTC. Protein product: CASSLSARYQETQYF.

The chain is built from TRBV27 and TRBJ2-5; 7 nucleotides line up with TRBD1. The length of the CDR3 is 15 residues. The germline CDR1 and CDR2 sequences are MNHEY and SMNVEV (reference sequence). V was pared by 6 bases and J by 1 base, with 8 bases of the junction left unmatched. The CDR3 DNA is TGTGCCAGCAGCGGGACAGCAACCCCCCAAGAGACCCAGTACTTC. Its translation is CASSGTATPQETQYF.

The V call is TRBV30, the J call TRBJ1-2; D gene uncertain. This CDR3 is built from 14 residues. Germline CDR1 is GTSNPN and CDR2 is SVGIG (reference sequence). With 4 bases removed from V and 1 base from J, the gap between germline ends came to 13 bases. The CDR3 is CAWIRRNLNYGYTF. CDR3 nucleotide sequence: TGTGCCTGGATCCGGAGGAATCTTAACTATGGCTACACCTTC.

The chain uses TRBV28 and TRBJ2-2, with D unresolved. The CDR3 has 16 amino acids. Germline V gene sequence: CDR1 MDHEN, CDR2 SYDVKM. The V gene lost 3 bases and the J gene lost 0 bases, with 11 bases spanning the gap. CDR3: CASSFFGTANTGELFF. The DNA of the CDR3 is TGTGCCAGCAGTTTTTTTGGAACCGCGAACACCGGGGAGCTGTTTTTT. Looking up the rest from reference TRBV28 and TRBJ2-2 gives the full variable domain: DVKVTQSSRYLVKRTGEKVFLECVQDMDHENMFWYRQDPGLGLRLIYFSYDVKMKEKGDIPEGYSVSREKKERFSLILESASTNQTSMYLCASSFFGTANTGELFFGEGSRLTVL.

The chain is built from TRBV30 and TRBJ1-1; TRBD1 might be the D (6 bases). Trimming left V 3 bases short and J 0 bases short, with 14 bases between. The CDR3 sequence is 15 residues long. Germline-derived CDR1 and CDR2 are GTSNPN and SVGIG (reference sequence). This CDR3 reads CAWSPGDTLNTEAFF. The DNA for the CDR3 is TGTGCCTGGAGCCCCGGGGACACCTTGAACACTGAAGCTTTCTTT.

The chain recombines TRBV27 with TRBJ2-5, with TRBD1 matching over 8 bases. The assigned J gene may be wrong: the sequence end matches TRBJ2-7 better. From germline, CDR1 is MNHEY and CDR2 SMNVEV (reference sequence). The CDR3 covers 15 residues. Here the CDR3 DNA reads TGTGCCAGCAGGAGGACAGGGCCCCTTTCCTACGAGCAGTACTTC. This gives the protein CASRRTGPLSYEQYF.

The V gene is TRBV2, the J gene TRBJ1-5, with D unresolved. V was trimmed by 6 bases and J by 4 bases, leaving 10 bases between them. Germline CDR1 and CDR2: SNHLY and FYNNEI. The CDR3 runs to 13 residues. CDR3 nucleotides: TGTGCCAGCAGAGGACCGTTTAATCAGCCCCAGCATTTT. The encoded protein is CASRGPFNQPQHF.

CDR3 loop: CASSRPAALNYGYTF. The CDR3 nucleotides are TGTGCCAGCAGCCGCCCGGCGGCTCTTAACTATGGCTACACCTTC. The V gene is TRBV7-2, the J gene TRBJ1-2; D remains ambiguous. The CDR3 totals 15 residues. CDR1 and CDR2 (germline): SGHTA, FQGNSA. V was shortened by 5 bases and J by 1 base, with 14 bases between the two germline ends.

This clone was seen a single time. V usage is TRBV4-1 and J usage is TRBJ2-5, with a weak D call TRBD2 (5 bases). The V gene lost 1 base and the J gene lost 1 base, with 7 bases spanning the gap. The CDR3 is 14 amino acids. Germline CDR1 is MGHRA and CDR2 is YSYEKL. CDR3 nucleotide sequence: TGCGCCAGCAGCCAAGTAGCGAGCCAAGAGACCCAGTACTTC. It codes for CASSQVASQETQYF.

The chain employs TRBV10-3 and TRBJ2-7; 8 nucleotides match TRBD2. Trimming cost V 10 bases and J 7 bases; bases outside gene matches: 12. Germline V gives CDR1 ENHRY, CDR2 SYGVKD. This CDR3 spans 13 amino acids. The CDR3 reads CATDSGGAREQYF. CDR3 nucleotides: TGTGCCACCGACTCCGGGGGGGCCAGGGAGCAGTACTTC.

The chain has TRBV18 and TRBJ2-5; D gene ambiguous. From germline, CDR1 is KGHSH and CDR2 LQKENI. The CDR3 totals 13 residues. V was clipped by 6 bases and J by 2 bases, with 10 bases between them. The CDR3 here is CASSLRDQETQYF. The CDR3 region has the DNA TGTGCCAGCTCCCTAAGAGATCAAGAGACCCAGTACTTC.

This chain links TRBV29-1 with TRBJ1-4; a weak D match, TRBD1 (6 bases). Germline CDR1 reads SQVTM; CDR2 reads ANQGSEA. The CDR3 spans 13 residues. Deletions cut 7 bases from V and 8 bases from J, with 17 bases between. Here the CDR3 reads CSANTAGAEKLFF. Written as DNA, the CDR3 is TGCAGCGCAAACACCGCAGGGGCCGAAAAACTGTTTTTT.

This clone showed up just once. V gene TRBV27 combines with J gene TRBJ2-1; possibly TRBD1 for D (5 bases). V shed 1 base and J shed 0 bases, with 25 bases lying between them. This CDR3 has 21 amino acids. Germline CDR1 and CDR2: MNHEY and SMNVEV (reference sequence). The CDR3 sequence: CASSLWTPVKGNWVSYNEQFF. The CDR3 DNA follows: TGTGCCAGCAGTTTATGGACACCCGTAAAGGGGAACTGGGTCTCCTACAATGAGCAGTTCTTC.

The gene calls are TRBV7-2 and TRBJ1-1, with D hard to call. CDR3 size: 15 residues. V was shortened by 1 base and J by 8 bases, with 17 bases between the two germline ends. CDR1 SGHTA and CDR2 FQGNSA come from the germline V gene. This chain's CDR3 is CASSLGGSNRFEAFF. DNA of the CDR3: TGTGCCAGCAGCTTAGGTGGTTCCAACAGATTCGAAGCTTTCTTT.

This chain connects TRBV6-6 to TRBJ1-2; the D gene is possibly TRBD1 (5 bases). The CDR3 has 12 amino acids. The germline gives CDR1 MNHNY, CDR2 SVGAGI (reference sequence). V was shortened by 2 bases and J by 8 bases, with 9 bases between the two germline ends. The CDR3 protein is CASSYRGDGYTF. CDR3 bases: TGTGCCAGCAGTTACAGGGGTGACGGCTACACCTTC.

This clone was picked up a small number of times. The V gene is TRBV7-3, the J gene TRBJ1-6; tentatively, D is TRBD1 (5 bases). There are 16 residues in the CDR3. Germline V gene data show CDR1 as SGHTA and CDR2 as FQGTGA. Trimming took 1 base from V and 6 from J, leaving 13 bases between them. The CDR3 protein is CASSLNALGTNSPLHF. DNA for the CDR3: TGTGCCAGCAGCTTAAATGCCCTGGGGACTAATTCACCCCTCCACTTT.

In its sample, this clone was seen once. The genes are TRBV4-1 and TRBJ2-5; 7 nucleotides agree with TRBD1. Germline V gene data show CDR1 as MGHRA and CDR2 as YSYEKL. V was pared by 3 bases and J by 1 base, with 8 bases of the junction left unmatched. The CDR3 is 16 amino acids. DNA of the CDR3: TGCGCCAGCAGCCAGGCACTCGGGACAGCCCAAGAGACCCAGTACTTC. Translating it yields CASSQALGTAQETQYF.